This T cell receptor (beta chain) was captured in a study of CD8 T cells in ankylosing spondylitis. The sample holds many counts of this clonotype. Its antigen is currently unknown. The CDR3 is 15 amino acids. The germline V gene has CDR1 SGDLS and CDR2 YYNGEE. Trimming pared 1 base from V and 0 bases from J, leaving 8 bases between. Quantitative barcoded 5'-RACE was used to prepare TCR beta libraries. TCRdb fed the 5' RACE reads into MiXCR, producing one record per CDR3 protein. The repertoire holds about 320,000 distinct CDR3 sequences, under 14% seen once, with 9.1% in the top ten. General observations from the study: Disease-associated clones were reportedly significantly overrepresented in matched ankylosing spondylitis synovial fluid. About 8 highly homologous variants formed a TCR beta motif that appeared characteristic of ankylosing spondylitis blood.

This TCR was sampled from a female donor with ankylosing spondylitis or in good health (not recorded which). The chain carries TRBV9 and TRBJ2-1; D ambiguous. The specimen sequenced was blood, either unsorted or a sorted T cell fraction (not recorded which). The CDR3 loop reads CASSVSGGSYNEQFF. In nucleotides, the CDR3 is TGTGCCAGCAGCGTATCCGGTGGCTCCTACAATGAGCAGTTCTTC.